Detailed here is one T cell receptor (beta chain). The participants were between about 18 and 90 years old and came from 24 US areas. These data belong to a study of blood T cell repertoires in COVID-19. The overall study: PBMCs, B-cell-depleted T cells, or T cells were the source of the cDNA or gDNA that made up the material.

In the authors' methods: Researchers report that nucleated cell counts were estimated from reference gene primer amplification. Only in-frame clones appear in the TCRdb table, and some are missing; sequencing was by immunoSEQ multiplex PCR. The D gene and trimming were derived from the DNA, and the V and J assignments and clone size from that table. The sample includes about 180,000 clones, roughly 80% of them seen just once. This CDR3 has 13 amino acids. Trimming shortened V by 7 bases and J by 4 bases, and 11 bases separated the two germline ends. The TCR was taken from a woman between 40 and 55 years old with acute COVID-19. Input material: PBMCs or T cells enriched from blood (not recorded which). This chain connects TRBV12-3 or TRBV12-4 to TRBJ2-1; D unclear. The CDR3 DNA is TGTGCCAGCAAAACTAAACTTTACAATGAGCAGTTCTTC. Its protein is CASKTKLYNEQFF.